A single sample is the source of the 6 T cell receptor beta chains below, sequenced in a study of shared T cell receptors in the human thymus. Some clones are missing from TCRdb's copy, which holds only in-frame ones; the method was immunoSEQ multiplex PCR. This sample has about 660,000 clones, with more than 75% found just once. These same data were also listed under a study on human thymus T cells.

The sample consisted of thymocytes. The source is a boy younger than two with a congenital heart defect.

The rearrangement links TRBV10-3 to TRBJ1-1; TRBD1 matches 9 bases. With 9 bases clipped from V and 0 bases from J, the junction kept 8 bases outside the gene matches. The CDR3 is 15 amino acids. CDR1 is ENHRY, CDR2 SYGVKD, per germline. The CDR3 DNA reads TGTGCCATTCACCGGGACAGGGCTTTGAACACTGAAGCTTTCTTT. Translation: CAIHRDRALNTEAFF.

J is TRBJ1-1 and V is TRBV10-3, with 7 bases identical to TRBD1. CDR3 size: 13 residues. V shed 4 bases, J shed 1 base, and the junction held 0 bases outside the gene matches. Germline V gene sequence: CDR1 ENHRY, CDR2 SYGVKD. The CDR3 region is CAISGTGNTEAFF. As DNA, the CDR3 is TGTGCCATCAGTGGGACAGGGAACACTGAAGCTTTCTTT.

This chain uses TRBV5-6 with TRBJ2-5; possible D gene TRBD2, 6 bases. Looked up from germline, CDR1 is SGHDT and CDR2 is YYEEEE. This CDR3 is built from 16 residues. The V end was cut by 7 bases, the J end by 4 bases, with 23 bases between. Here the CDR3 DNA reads TGTGCCAGCGGTCCCCGGGCGTTGGGAGCGGGAGAGACCCAGTACTTC. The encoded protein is CASGPRALGAGETQYF.

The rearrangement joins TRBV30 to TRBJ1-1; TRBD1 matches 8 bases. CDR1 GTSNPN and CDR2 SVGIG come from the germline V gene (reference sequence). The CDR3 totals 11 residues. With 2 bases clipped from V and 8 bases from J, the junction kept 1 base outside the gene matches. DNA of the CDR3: TGTGCCTGGAGTTGGACAGGGGAAGCTTTCTTT. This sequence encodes CAWSWTGEAFF.

The CDR3, as DNA: TGTGCCAGCAGCCCCCACACTAGCGGGATCCCCAATGAGCAGTTCTTC. Its translation: CASSPHTSGIPNEQFF. The chain employs TRBV7-3 and TRBJ2-1, with TRBD2 matching 10 bases. This CDR3 contains 16 residues. V was pared by 5 bases and J by 6 bases, with 10 bases of the junction left unmatched. The germline CDR1 and CDR2 sequences are SGHTA and FQGTGA.

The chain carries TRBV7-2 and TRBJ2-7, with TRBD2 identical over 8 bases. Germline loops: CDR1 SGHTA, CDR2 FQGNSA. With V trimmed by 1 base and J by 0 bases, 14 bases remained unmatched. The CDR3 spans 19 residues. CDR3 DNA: TGTGCCAGCAGCTTAGGGAGCGGTAGCGGGAACAATAGCTCCTACGAGCAGTACTTC. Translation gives CASSLGSGSGNNSSYEQYF.